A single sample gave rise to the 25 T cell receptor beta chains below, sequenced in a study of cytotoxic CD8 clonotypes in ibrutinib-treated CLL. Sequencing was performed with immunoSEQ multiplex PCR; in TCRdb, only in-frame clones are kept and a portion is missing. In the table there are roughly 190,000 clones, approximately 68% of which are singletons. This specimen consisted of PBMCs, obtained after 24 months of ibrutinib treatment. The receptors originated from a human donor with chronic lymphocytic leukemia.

The CDR3 DNA sequence: TGTGCCAGCAGTTTAGACAGGCTTTCCTACGAGCAGTACTTC. Protein sequence: CASSLDRLSYEQYF. J is TRBJ2-7 and V is TRBV27; tentatively, D is TRBD1 (6 bases). This CDR3 has 14 residues. CDR1 MNHEY and CDR2 SMNVEV come from the germline V gene (reference sequence). The V and J ends lost 2 bases and 1 base respectively, with 9 bases between them.

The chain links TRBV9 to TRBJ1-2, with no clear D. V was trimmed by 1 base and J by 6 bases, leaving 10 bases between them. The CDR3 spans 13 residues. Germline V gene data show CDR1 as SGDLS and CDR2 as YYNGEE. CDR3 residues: CASSVMGSNGYTF. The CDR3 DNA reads TGTGCCAGCAGCGTAATGGGATCGAATGGCTACACCTTC. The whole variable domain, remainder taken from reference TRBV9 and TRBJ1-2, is DSGVTQTPKHLITATGQRVTLRCSPRSGDLSVYWYQQSLDQGLQFLIQYYNGEERAKGNILERFSAQQFPDLHSELNLSSLELGDSALYFCASSVMGSNGYTFGSGTRLTVV.

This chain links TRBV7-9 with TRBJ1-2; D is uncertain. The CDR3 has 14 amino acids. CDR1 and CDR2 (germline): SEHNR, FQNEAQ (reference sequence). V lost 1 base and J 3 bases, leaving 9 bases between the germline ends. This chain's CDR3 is CASSLGKRDYGYTF. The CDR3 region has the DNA TGTGCCAGCAGCTTAGGAAAACGGGACTATGGCTACACCTTC.

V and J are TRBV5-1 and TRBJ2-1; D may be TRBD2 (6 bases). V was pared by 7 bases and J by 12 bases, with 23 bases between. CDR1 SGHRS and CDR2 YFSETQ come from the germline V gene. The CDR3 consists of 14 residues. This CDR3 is CASAQGLSSSRQFF. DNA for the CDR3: TGCGCCAGCGCCCAGGGACTTTCCTCGTCTCGGCAGTTCTTC.

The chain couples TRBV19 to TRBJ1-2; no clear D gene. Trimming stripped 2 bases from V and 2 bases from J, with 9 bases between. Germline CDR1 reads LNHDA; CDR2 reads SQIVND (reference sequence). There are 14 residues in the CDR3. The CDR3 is CASSIRRQNYGYTF. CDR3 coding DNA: TGTGCCAGTAGTATACGAAGGCAGAACTATGGCTACACCTTC.

CDR3 sequence reads: CAWTWTGGTEAFF. CDR3 DNA sequence: TGTGCCTGGACCTGGACAGGGGGAACTGAAGCTTTCTTT. This chain links TRBV30 with TRBJ1-1, with 10 bases lining up with TRBD1. The CDR3 contains 13 residues. J gave up 5 bases and V 4 bases, and 4 bases lay outside the gene matches. Germline V gene data show CDR1 as GTSNPN and CDR2 as SVGIG (reference sequence).

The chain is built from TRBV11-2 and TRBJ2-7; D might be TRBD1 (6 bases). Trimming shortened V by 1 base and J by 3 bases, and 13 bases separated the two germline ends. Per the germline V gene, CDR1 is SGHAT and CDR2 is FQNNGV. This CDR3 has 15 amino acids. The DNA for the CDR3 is TGTGCCAGCAGCTTAGTAGGGGGTACCGGCTACGAGCAGTACTTC. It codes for CASSLVGGTGYEQYF.

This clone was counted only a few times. In DNA, the CDR3 is TGTGCCAGCAGCGGTCGGGGACAAGGATACGTGAACACTGAAGCTTTCTTT. Protein: CASSGRGQGYVNTEAFF. The chain couples TRBV7-9 to TRBJ1-1; weak D call: TRBD1 (6 bases). CDR3 length: 17 amino acids. Trimming took off 5 bases at V and 0 bases at J, with 19 bases between the two ends. Germline V gene sequence: CDR1 SEHNR, CDR2 FQNEAQ (reference sequence).

CDR3: CASRGQSNTEAFF. In nucleotides, the CDR3 is TGTGCCAGCAGGGGACAGTCGAACACTGAAGCTTTCTTT. J is TRBJ1-1 and V is TRBV9, with 7 bases that match TRBD1. The CDR3 covers 13 residues. The ends lost 5 bases at V and 1 base at J; junction bases unmatched: 2. CDR1 is SGDLS, CDR2 YYNGEE, per germline.

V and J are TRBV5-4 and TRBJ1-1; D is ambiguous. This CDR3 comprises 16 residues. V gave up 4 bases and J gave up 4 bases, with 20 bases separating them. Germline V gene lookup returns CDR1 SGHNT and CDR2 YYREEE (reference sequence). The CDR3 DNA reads TGTGCCAGCAGCAGGACTCCTTCCGTCGGGAGCACTGAAGCTTTCTTT. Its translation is CASSRTPSVGSTEAFF.

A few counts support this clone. CDR3 bases: TGTGCCAGCAGCTTAGGTGGACAGCCCTCTGGAAACACCATATATTTT. Its protein is CASSLGGQPSGNTIYF. The V gene is TRBV7-9, the J gene TRBJ1-3, with a weak D call TRBD1 (6 bases). The CDR3 is 16 amino acids. V dropped 1 base and J dropped 0 bases, with 10 bases sitting between them. Germline V lookup: CDR1 SEHNR, CDR2 FQNEAQ (reference sequence).

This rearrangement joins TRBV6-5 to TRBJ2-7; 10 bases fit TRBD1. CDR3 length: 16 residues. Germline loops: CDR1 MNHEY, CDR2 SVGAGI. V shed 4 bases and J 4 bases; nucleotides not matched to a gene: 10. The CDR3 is CASSSPRTGGSYEQYF. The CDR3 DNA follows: TGTGCCAGCAGTTCACCTAGGACAGGGGGGAGTTACGAGCAGTACTTC.

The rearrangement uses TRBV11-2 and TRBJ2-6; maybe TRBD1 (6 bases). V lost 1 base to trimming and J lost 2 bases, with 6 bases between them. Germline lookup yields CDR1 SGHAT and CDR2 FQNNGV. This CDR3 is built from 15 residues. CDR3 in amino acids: CASSLAGAGANVLTF. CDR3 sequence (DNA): TGTGCCAGCAGCTTAGCAGGGGCTGGGGCCAACGTCCTGACTTTC.

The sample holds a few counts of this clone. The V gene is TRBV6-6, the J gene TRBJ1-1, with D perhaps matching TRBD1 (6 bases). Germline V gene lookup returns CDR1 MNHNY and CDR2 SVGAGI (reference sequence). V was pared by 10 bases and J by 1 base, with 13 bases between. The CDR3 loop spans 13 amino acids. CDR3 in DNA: TGTGCCACCGGGAGGGGGGAGAACACTGAAGCTTTCTTT. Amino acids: CATGRGENTEAFF.

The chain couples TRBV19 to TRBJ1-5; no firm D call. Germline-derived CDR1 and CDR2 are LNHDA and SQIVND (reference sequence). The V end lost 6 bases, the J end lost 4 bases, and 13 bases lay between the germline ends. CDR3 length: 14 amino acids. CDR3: CASRASPGNQPQHF. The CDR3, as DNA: TGTGCCAGTAGAGCCTCCCCGGGGAATCAGCCCCAGCATTTT.

The CDR3 coding sequence is TGTGCCAGCAGCTTGGGTCCTGGCGGAGCTAACACCGGGGAGCTGTTTTTT. This codes for CASSLGPGGANTGELFF. The chain is built from TRBV5-4 and TRBJ2-2; D unclear. This CDR3 is built from 17 residues. Germline values: CDR1 SGHNT, CDR2 YYREEE (reference sequence). Trimming stripped 0 bases from V and 2 bases from J, with 14 bases between.

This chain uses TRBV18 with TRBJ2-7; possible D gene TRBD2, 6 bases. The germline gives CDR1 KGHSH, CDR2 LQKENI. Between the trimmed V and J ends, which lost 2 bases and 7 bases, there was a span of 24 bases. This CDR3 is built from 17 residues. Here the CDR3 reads CASSPGRTTQPLGEQYF. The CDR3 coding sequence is TGTGCCAGCTCACCAGGGAGGACTACCCAACCCTTGGGGGAGCAGTACTTC.

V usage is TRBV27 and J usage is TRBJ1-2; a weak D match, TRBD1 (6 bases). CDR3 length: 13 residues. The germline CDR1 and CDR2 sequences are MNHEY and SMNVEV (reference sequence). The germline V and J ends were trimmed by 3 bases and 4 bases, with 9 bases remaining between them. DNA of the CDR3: TGTGCCAGCAGTTTCAGGGGAGGCTATGGCTACACCTTC. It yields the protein CASSFRGGYGYTF.

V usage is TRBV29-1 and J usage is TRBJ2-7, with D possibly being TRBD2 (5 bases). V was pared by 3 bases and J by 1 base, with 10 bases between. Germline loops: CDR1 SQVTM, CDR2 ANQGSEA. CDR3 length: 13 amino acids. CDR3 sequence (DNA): TGCAGCGTTGATGCCGGGGAGTCCTACGAGCAGTACTTC. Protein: CSVDAGESYEQYF.

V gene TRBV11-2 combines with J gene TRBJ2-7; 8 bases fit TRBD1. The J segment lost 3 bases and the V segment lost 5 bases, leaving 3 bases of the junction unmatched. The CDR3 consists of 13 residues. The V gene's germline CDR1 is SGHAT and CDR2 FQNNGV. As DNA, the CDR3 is TGTGCCAGCAGCGGACAGGGCCGCTACGAGCAGTACTTC. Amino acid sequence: CASSGQGRYEQYF. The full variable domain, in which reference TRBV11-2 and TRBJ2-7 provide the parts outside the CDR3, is EAGVAQSPRYKIIEKRQSVAFWCNPISGHATLYWYQQILGQGPKLLIQFQNNGVVDDSQLPKDRFSAERLKGVDSTLKIQPAKLEDSAVYLCASSGQGRYEQYFGPGTRLTVT.

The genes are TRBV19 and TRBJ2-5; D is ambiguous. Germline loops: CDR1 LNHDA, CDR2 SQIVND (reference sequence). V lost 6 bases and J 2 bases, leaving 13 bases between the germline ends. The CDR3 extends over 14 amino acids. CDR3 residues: CASSPFGSQETQYF. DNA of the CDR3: TGTGCCAGTAGCCCGTTCGGGTCTCAAGAGACCCAGTACTTC.

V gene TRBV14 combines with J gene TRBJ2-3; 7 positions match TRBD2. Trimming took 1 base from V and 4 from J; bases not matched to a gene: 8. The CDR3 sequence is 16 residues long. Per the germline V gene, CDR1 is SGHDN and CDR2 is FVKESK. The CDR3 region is CASSQVGGRAPDTQYF. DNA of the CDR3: TGTGCCAGCAGCCAAGTTGGAGGGAGGGCTCCAGATACGCAGTATTTT.

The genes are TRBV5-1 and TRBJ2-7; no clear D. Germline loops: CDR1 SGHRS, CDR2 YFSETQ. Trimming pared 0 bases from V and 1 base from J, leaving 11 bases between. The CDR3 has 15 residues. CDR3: CASSLGRVRSYEQYF. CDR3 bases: TGCGCCAGCAGCTTGGGCCGCGTACGTTCCTACGAGCAGTACTTC.

DNA for the CDR3: TGTGCCTGGAGTGGAGAGGGGAATCAGCCCCAGCATTTT. As protein: CAWSGEGNQPQHF. The chain has TRBV30 and TRBJ1-5; D possibly corresponds to TRBD1 (5 bases). Per germline, CDR1 GTSNPN and CDR2 SVGIG (reference sequence). The CDR3 consists of 13 residues. V dropped 1 base and J dropped 4 bases, with 8 bases sitting between them.

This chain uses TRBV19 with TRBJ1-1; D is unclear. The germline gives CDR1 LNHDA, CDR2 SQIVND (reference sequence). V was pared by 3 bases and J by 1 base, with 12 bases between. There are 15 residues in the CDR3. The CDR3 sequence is CASSIGFRENTEAFF. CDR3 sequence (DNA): TGTGCCAGTAGTATTGGTTTTCGTGAGAACACTGAAGCTTTCTTT.